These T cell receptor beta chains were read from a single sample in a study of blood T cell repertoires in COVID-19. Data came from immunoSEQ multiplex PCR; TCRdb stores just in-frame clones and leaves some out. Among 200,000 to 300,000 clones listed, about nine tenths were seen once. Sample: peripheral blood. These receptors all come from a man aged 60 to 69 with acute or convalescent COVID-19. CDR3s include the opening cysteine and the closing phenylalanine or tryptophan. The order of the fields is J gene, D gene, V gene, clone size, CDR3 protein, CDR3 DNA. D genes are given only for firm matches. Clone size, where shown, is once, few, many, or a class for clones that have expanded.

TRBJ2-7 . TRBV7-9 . CASSLAGSGWEQYF TGTGCCAGCAGCTTAGCGGGGAGTGGGTGGGAGCAGTACTTC
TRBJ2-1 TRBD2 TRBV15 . CATSLERGVGNEQFF TGTGCCACCAGCTTAGAGCGGGGAGTGGGCAATGAGCAGTTCTTC
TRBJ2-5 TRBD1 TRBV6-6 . CASSYSMRQGVTQYF TGTGCCAGCAGTTACTCGATGAGACAGGGCGTCACCCAGTACTTC
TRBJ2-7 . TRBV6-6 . CASSYPDRLEEQYF TGTGCCAGCAGTTACCCCGACAGGTTAGAGGAGCAGTACTTC
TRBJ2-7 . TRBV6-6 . CASSVAGPAYEQYF TGTGCCAGCAGTGTGGCGGGTCCAGCGTACGAGCAGTACTTC
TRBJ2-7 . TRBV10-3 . CAISLGGEQYF TGTGCCATCAGTTTAGGCGGCGAGCAGTACTTC
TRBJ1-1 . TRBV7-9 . CASSLALGEGTEAFF TGTGCCAGCAGCTTGGCTTTAGGCGAGGGCACTGAAGCTTTCTTT
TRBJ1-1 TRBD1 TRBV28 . CASSLRTGGGSTEAFF TGTGCCAGCAGTTTACGGACAGGAGGTGGAAGCACTGAAGCTTTCTTT
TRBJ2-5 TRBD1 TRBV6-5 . CASRMDRGLETQYF TGTGCCAGCAGGATGGACAGGGGATTAGAGACCCAGTACTTC
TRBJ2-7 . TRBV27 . CASRREQLSYEQYF TGTGCCAGCCGACGGGAACAGCTCTCCTACGAGCAGTACTTC
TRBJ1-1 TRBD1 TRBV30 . CAWTPGTGNTEAFF TGTGCCTGGACTCCTGGGACAGGGAACACTGAAGCTTTCTTT
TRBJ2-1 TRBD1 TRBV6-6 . CASSYAVGQGGNEQFF TGTGCCAGCAGTTACGCCGTGGGACAGGGGGGCAATGAGCAGTTCTTC
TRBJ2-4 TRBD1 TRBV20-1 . CSASVWGDRGRGNIQYF TGCAGTGCTAGTGTCTGGGGGGACAGGGGGCGAGGGAACATTCAGTACTTC
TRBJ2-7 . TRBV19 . CASKVRGGSYEQYF TGTGCCAGTAAGGTGAGGGGGGGCTCCTACGAGCAGTACTTC
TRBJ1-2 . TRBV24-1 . CATSDLDTAYGYTF TGTGCCACCAGTGATTTGGACACGGCCTATGGCTACACCTTC
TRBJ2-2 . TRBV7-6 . CASNPQPGGVGELFF TGTGCCAGCAACCCCCAGCCGGGGGGCGTCGGGGAGCTGTTTTTT
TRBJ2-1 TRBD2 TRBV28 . CASSSGGAGVSNEQFF TGTGCCAGCAGTTCTGGAGGAGCGGGAGTGAGCAATGAGCAGTTCTTC
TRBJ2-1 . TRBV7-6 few CASSLDGNSYNEQFF TGTGCCAGCAGCTTAGACGGGAACTCCTACAATGAGCAGTTCTTC
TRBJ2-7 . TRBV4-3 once CASSLTRDSYEQYF TGCGCCAGCAGCCTAACTCGGGACTCCTACGAGCAGTACTTC
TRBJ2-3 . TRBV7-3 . CASSLAGTYSTDTQYF TGTGCCAGCAGCTTAGCAGGGACATATAGCACAGATACGCAGTATTTT